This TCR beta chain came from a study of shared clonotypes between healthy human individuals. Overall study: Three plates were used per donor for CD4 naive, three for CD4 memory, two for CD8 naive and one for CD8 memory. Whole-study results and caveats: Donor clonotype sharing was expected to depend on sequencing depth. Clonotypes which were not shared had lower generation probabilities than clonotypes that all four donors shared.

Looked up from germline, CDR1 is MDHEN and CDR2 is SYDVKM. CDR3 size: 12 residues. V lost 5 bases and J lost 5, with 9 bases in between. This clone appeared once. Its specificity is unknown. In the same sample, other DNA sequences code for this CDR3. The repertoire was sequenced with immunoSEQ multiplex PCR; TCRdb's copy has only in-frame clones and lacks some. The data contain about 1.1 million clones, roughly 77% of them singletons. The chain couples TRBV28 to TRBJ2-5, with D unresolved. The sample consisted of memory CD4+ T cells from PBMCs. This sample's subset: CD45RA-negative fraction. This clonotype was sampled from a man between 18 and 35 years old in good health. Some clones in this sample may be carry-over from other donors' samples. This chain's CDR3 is CASSLARETQYF. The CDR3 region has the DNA TGTGCCAGCAGTCTGGCCCGTGAGACCCAGTACTTC.